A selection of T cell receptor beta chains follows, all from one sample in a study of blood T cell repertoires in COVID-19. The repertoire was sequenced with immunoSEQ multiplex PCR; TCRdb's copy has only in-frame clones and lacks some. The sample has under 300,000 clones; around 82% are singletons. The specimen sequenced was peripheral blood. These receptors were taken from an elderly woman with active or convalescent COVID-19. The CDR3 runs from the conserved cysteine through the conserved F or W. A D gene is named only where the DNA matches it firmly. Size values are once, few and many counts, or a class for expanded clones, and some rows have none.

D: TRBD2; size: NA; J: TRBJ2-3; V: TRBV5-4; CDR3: CASKTGAGTDTQYF; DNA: TGTGCCAGCAAGACGGGAGCGGGGACAGATACGCAGTATTTT
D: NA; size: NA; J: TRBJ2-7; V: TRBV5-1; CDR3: CASSLGRGFEQYF; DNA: TGCGCCAGCAGCTTAGGACGGGGGTTCGAGCAGTACTTC
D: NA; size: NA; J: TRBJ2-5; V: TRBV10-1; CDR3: CASSLGVQETQYF; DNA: TGCGCCAGCAGCCTAGGGGTTCAAGAGACCCAGTACTTC
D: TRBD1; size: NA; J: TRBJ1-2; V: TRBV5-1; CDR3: CASSLGQGIGYGYTF; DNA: TGCGCCAGCAGCTTGGGACAGGGAATTGGTTATGGCTACACCTTC
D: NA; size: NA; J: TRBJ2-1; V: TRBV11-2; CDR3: CASSRTRREGRNEQFF; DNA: TGTGCCAGCAGCCGGACCCGCAGGGAAGGGAGGAATGAGCAGTTCTTC
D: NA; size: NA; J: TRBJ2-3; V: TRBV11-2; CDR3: CASSRDRTDTQYF; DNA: TGTGCCAGCAGCAGAGATCGGACAGATACGCAGTATTTT
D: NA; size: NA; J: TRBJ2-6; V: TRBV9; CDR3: CASSGGFGTTFSGANVLTF; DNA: TGTGCCAGCAGCGGTGGGTTTGGGACAACCTTCTCTGGGGCCAACGTCCTGACTTTC
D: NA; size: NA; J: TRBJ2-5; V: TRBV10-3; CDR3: CAISEYRVGQETQYF; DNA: TGTGCCATCAGTGAGTACAGGGTTGGCCAAGAGACCCAGTACTTC
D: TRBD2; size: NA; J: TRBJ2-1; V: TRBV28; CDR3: CASRPGTSGNNEQFF; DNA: TGTGCCAGCAGGCCCGGGACTAGCGGGAATAATGAGCAGTTCTTC
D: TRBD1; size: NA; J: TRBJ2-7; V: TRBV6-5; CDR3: CASGDSISSYEQYF; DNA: TGTGCCAGCGGGGACAGCATAAGCTCCTACGAGCAGTACTTC
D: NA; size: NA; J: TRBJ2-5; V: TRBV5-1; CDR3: CASSPGGQETQYF; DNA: TGCGCCAGCAGCCCAGGGGGGCAGGAGACCCAGTACTTC
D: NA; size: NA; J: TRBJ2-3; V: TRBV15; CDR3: CATSRAGSADTQYF; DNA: TGTGCCACCAGTCGGGCGGGTTCCGCAGATACGCAGTATTTT
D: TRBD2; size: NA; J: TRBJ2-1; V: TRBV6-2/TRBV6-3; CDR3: CASRPSGTGEQFF; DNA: TGTGCCAGCAGACCTAGCGGGACTGGTGAGCAGTTCTTC
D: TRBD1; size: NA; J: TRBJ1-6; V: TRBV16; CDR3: CASSPRTGADSPLHF; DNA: TGTGCCAGCAGCCCCAGGACAGGGGCGGATTCACCCCTCCACTTT
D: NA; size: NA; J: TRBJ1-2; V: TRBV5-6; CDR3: CASSLTLYYGYTF; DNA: TGTGCCAGCAGCTTGACCCTATACTATGGCTACACCTTC
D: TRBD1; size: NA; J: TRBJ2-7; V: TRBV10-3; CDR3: CAISERDRAYEQYF; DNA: TGTGCCATCAGTGAGAGGGACAGAGCCTACGAGCAGTACTTC
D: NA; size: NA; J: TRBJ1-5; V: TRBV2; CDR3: CASCGQGLSSQPQHF; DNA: TGTGCCAGCTGCGGTCAGGGGCTATCTAGTCAGCCCCAGCATTTT
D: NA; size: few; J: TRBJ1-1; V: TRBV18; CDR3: CASSREADSRNTEAFF; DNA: TGTGCCAGCTCACGAGAGGCAGATTCCAGAAACACTGAAGCTTTCTTT
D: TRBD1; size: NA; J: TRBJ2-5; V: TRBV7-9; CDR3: CASSLSGQPQETQYF; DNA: TGTGCCAGCAGCCTTTCGGGACAGCCGCAAGAGACCCAGTACTTC
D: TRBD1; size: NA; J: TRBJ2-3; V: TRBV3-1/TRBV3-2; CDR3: CASSQVWSGGSTDTQYF; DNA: TGTGCCAGCAGCCAAGTCTGGTCAGGGGGTTCCACAGATACGCAGTATTTT
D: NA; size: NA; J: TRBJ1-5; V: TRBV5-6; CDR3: CASSSPRQLNQPQHF; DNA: TGTGCCAGCAGCTCCCCCCGACAGCTTAATCAGCCCCAGCATTTT
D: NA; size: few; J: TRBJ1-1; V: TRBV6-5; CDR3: CASSQPIGGQQAFF; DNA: TGTGCCAGCAGCCAACCCATAGGAGGACAGCAAGCTTTCTTT
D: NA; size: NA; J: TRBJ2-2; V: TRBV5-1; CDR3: CASSLDRPGELFF; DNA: TGCGCCAGCAGCTTGGACAGGCCCGGGGAGCTGTTTTTT
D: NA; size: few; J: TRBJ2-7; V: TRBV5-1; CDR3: CASSFTSNRAYEQYF; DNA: TGCGCCAGCAGCTTTACTAGCAATAGAGCCTACGAGCAGTACTTC
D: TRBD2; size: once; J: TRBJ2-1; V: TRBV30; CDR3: CAWASGGYNEQFF; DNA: TGTGCCTGGGCGAGCGGGGGGTACAATGAGCAGTTCTTC
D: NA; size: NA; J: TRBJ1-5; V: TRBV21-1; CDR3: CASSKEGGTDSNQPQHF; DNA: TGTGCCAGCAGCAAAGAGGGGGGGACGGATAGCAATCAGCCCCAGCATTTT
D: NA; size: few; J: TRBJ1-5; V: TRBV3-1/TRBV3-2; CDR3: CASSQGHFNQPQHF; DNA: TGTGCCAGCAGCCAAGGACACTTCAATCAGCCCCAGCATTTT
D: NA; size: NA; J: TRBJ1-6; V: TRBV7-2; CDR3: CASSLAAGSYNSPLHF; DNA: TGTGCCAGCAGCTTAGCCGCGGGGTCCTATAATTCACCCCTCCACTTT
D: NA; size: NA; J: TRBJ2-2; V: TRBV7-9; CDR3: CASSPMRNTGELFF; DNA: TGTGCCAGCAGCCCCATGCGGAACACCGGGGAGCTGTTTTTT
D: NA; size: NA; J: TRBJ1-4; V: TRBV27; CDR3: CASRTRGGRSEKLFF; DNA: TGTGCCAGCAGGACCCGGGGGGGGCGCTCTGAAAAACTGTTTTTT
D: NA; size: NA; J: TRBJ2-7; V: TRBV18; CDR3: CASSPTGYEQYF; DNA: TGTGCCAGCTCACCTACAGGGTACGAGCAGTACTTC
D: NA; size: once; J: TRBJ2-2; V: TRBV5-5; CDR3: CASSLFSPNTGELFF; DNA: TGTGCCAGCAGCTTATTTAGCCCGAACACCGGGGAGCTGTTTTTT
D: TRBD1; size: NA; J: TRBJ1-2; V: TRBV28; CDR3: CASSVHRGGNYGYTF; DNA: TGTGCCAGCAGTGTACACAGGGGAGGAAACTATGGCTACACCTTC
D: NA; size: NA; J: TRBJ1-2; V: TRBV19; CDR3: CASSSPGKNYGYTF; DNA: TGTGCCAGTAGTTCCCCCGGGAAAAACTATGGCTACACCTTC
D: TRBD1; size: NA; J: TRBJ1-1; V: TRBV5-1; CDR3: CASSFQGASSEAFF; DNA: TGCGCCAGCAGCTTCCAGGGGGCGTCTTCTGAAGCTTTCTTT
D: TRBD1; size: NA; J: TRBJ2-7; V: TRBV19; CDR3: CASSIAPGGTYEQYF; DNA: TGTGCCAGTAGTATTGCCCCAGGGGGCACCTACGAGCAGTACTTC
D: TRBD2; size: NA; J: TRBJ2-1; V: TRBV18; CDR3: CASSSRPKDAGGNEQFF; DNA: TGTGCCAGCTCATCCCGCCCCAAGGACGCGGGGGGGAATGAGCAGTTCTTC
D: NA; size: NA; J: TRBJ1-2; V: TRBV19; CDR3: CASSILTASPWGYTF; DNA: TGTGCCAGTAGTATTCTGACAGCCTCGCCGTGGGGCTACACCTTC
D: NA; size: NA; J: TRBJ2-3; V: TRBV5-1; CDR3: CASSFDTFTDTQYF; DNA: TGCGCCAGCAGCTTCGACACCTTCACAGATACGCAGTATTTT
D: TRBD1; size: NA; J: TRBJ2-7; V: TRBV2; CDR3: CASKSDRGRNYEQYF; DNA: TGTGCCAGCAAATCCGACAGGGGTAGAAACTACGAGCAGTACTTC
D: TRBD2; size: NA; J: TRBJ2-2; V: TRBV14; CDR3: CASSPLWGQQTSGHTGELFF; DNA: TGTGCCAGCAGCCCCCTTTGGGGACAACAGACTAGCGGACACACCGGGGAGCTGTTTTTT
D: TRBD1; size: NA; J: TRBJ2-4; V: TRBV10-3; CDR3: CAISEDLTGFTDIQYF; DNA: TGTGCCATCAGTGAGGACCTGACAGGGTTCACGGACATTCAGTACTTC
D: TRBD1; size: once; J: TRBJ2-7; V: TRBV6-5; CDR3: CASSYDRDTYEQYF; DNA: TGTGCCAGCAGTTACGACAGGGACACCTACGAGCAGTACTTC